This T cell receptor beta chain stems from a study of blood T cell repertoires in COVID-19. Background on the study: The United States, Italy and Spain provided the acute and convalescent COVID-19 samples. In each case, the material was cDNA or gDNA derived from T cells, B-cell-depleted T cells, or PBMCs.

As handled by the study authors: Reference gene primer amplification gave estimated nucleated cell counts. The repertoire was sequenced with immunoSEQ multiplex PCR; TCRdb's copy has only in-frame clones and lacks some. The V and J calls and clone size are taken from that table; D and trimming were inferred from the DNA. The sample includes under 85,000 clones, 65% to 85% of them seen just once. This CDR3 has 16 amino acids. Germline V CDR1 and CDR2: SGHTA, FQGNSA. V dropped 1 base and J dropped 5; count of bases not matched to a gene: 3. This clone came up a few times. The chain is built from TRBV7-2 and TRBJ2-2; 11 positions agree with TRBD2. The clonotype comes from a man aged 50 to 60 with acute or convalescent COVID-19. Sequenced sample: peripheral blood. CDR3 sequence: CASSLGLAGLTGELFF. CDR3 nucleotide sequence: TGTGCCAGCAGCTTAGGACTAGCGGGGCTAACCGGGGAGCTGTTTTTT. The full variable domain, in which reference TRBV7-2 and TRBJ2-2 provide the parts outside the CDR3, is GAGVSQSPSNKVTEKGKDVELRCDPISGHTALYWYRQSLGQGLEFLIYFQGNSAPDKSGLPSDRFSAERTGGSVSTLTIQRTQQEDSAVYLCASSLGLAGLTGELFFGEGSRLTVL.